Below, 27 T cell receptor beta chains from the same sample are listed, as sequenced in a study of T cell responses to AZD1222 COVID-19 vaccine. Assay: immunoSEQ multiplex PCR; the TCRdb copy retains only in-frame clones and omits some. The sample yields some 130,000 clones, around 90% seen once. Specimen: peripheral blood, collected on day 0 of AZD1222 vaccination. These receptors were obtained from an adult in good health.

CDR3 DNA: TGTGCCAGCAGTAATGCAGGGGCAGGCGGGGAGCTGTTTTTT. Amino acid sequence: CASSNAGAGGELFF. This sequence joins TRBV2 and TRBJ2-2, with D possibly matching TRBD1 (6 bases). The CDR3 covers 14 residues. Germline V CDR1 and CDR2: SNHLY, FYNNEI. V was shortened by 5 bases and J by 7 bases, with 14 bases between the two germline ends.

The V call is TRBV13, the J call TRBJ1-2, with 7 positions matching TRBD1. Germline-derived CDR1 and CDR2 are PRHDT and FYEKMQ (reference sequence). There are 14 residues in the CDR3. The trim removed 5 bases at V and 6 bases at J, leaving 9 bases unmatched. CDR3 region: CASSRDRGVHGYTF. CDR3 bases: TGTGCCAGCAGCCGGGACAGAGGAGTACATGGCTACACCTTC. The full variable domain, with the rest looked up from reference TRBV13 and TRBJ1-2, is AAGVIQSPRHLIKEKRETATLKCYPIPRHDTVYWYQQGPGQDPQFLISFYEKMQSDKGSIPDRFSAQQFSDYHSELNMSSLELGDSALYFCASSRDRGVHGYTFGSGTRLTVV.

The chain employs TRBV12-3 or TRBV12-4 and TRBJ2-2; tentative D call: TRBD1 (6 bases). This CDR3 is 12 amino acids long. CDR3 in DNA: TGTGCTTGGGGGCGAAGCACCGGGGAGCTGTTTTTT. It encodes CAWGRSTGELFF.

The V gene is TRBV5-6, the J gene TRBJ2-3, with D perhaps TRBD2 (6 bases). The ends were cut back, 1 base at V and 3 bases at J, with 18 bases in the middle. Germline CDR1 SGHDT, CDR2 YYEEEE. This CDR3 spans 17 amino acids. This chain's CDR3 is CASSLLRRQEGTDTQYF. CDR3 DNA sequence: TGTGCCAGCAGCTTGCTCCGTCGGCAGGAGGGAACAGATACGCAGTATTTT. Based on the CDR3 plus reference TRBV5-6 and TRBJ2-3, the full variable domain is DAGVTQSPTHLIKTRGQQVTLRCSPKSGHDTVSWYQQALGQGPQFIFQYYEEEERQRGNFPDRFSGHQFPNYSSELNVNALLLGDSALYLCASSLLRRQEGTDTQYFGPGTRLTVL.

CDR3 nucleotide sequence: TGTGCCAGCAGTCCTAGGCGAATTAGAGAGATGAACACTGAAGCTTTCTTT. It is translated as CASSPRRIREMNTEAFF. The chain has TRBV6-6 and TRBJ1-1, with D unclear. Germline V gene sequence: CDR1 MNHNY, CDR2 SVGAGI (reference sequence). Trimming pared 5 bases from V and 0 bases from J, leaving 19 bases between. The CDR3 length is 17 residues.

J is TRBJ1-5 and V is TRBV5-5, with 9 bases aligning to TRBD1. The CDR3 length is 15 residues. Germline CDR1 and CDR2: SGHKS and YYEKEE (reference sequence). Losses at the gene ends were 2 bases for V and 1 base for J; bases not matched to a gene: 1. CDR3 protein: CASSLGTGSNQPQHF. CDR3 in DNA: TGTGCCAGCAGCTTAGGGACAGGGAGCAATCAGCCCCAGCATTTT.

The chain recombines TRBV28 with TRBJ1-1; no definite D call. Trimming stripped 10 bases from V and 2 bases from J, with 8 bases between. CDR1 MDHEN and CDR2 SYDVKM come from the germline V gene. The CDR3 spans 11 residues. The CDR3 DNA reads as TGTGCCACCTTTGTTAACACTGAAGCTTTCTTT. The encoded protein is CATFVNTEAFF. Supplemented by reference TRBV28 and TRBJ1-1, the full variable domain reads DVKVTQSSRYLVKRTGEKVFLECVQDMDHENMFWYRQDPGLGLRLIYFSYDVKMKEKGDIPEGYSVSREKKERFSLILESASTNQTSMYLCATFVNTEAFFGQGTRLTVV.

The gene calls are TRBV5-4 and TRBJ1-2; 7 bases are shared with TRBD1. Germline loops: CDR1 SGHNT, CDR2 YYREEE (reference sequence). Trimming removed 0 bases from V and 4 bases from J; junction bases left unmatched: 6. The CDR3 totals 15 residues. The CDR3 nucleotides read TGTGCCAGCAGCTTGGGATCAGACAGGGCCTATGGCTACACCTTC. It is translated as CASSLGSDRAYGYTF.

This sequence joins TRBV12-3 or TRBV12-4 and TRBJ1-1, with D uncertain. Trimming took off 3 bases at V and 10 bases at J, with 9 bases between the two ends. This CDR3 has 11 residues. CDR3 DNA: TGTGCCAGCAGTTTGAGAGGACCAGCTTTCTTT. This gives the protein CASSLRGPAFF.

The chain recombines TRBV28 with TRBJ1-4, with D unresolved. From germline, CDR1 is MDHEN and CDR2 SYDVKM. The CDR3 length is 15 residues. Trimming shortened V by 4 bases and J by 3 bases, and 12 bases separated the two germline ends. The CDR3, as DNA: TGTGCCAGCAGTTCCCGACACTTAGCTAATGAAAAACTGTTTTTT. Translated: CASSSRHLANEKLFF.

The chain uses TRBV29-1 and TRBJ2-2; perhaps TRBD2 as D (6 bases). The CDR3 spans 16 residues. Germline lookup yields CDR1 SQVTM and CDR2 ANQGSEA. V gave up 4 bases and J gave up 4 bases, with 19 bases separating them. The CDR3 loop is CSVGGSGGLGTGELFF. The CDR3 nucleotides are TGCAGCGTTGGGGGGTCCGGGGGTCTAGGCACCGGGGAGCTGTTTTTT.

V gene TRBV4-2 combines with J gene TRBJ1-2, with D maybe TRBD1 (6 bases). The CDR3 has 15 amino acids. The ends were cut back, 0 bases at V and 7 bases at J, with 15 bases in the middle. CDR1 is LGHNA, CDR2 YNFKEQ, per germline. The CDR3: CASSQELGGAGGYTF. CDR3 nucleotide sequence: TGTGCCAGCAGCCAAGAATTAGGGGGGGCAGGTGGCTACACCTTC.

V gene TRBV2 combines with J gene TRBJ1-1, with unresolved D. Germline V lookup: CDR1 SNHLY, CDR2 FYNNEI. This CDR3 has 11 residues. V was trimmed by 6 bases and J by 10 bases, leaving 12 bases between them. CDR3 sequence: CASRAGSVAFF. In DNA, the CDR3 is TGTGCCAGCAGGGCGGGGTCTGTAGCTTTCTTT.

V usage is TRBV28 and J usage is TRBJ2-1, with 12 positions matching TRBD2. V shed 7 bases, J shed 8 bases, and the junction held 9 bases outside the gene matches. This CDR3 is built from 15 residues. Germline V gene lookup returns CDR1 MDHEN and CDR2 SYDVKM. CDR3 region: CASTNLAGGRDEQFF. The CDR3 bases are TGTGCCAGCACAAACCTAGCGGGAGGGAGGGATGAGCAGTTCTTC.

This chain's CDR3 is CASSLAGTGNYETQYF. CDR3 DNA sequence: TGCGCCAGCAGCTTGGCGGGAACAGGGAATTACGAGACCCAGTACTTC. The rearrangement joins TRBV5-1 to TRBJ2-5; maybe TRBD1 (6 bases). V was cut by 0 bases and J by 5 bases, with 17 bases left in between. The CDR3 extends over 16 amino acids. Looked up from germline, CDR1 is SGHRS and CDR2 is YFSETQ. The variable domain in full, with the rest retrieved from reference TRBV5-1 and TRBJ2-5, is KAGVTQTPRYLIKTRGQQVTLSCSPISGHRSVSWYQQTPGQGLQFLFEYFSETQRNKGNFPGRFSGRQFSNSRSEMNVSTLELGDSALYLCASSLAGTGNYETQYFGPGTRLLVL.

The chain couples TRBV5-1 to TRBJ1-2; TRBD1 aligns across 7 bases. The CDR3 spans 15 residues. The trim removed 5 bases at V and 4 bases at J, leaving 11 bases unmatched. CDR1 is SGHRS, CDR2 YFSETQ, per germline. The CDR3 sequence: CASSSMTGRGYGYTF. As DNA, the CDR3 is TGCGCCAGCAGTTCGATGACAGGGAGGGGCTATGGCTACACCTTC.

The chain uses TRBV5-1 and TRBJ1-1; D unresolved. Germline V gene sequence: CDR1 SGHRS, CDR2 YFSETQ. CDR3 length: 14 residues. Trimming removed 0 bases at V and 6 bases at J, with 12 bases between. The CDR3 loop reads CASSLDVRRAEAFF. The CDR3 DNA sequence: TGCGCCAGCAGCTTGGATGTGAGGAGGGCTGAAGCTTTCTTT.

J is TRBJ1-2 and V is TRBV6-2 or TRBV6-3, with D possibly matching TRBD1 (5 bases). Per germline, CDR1 MNHEY and CDR2 SVGEGT. V was pared by 6 bases and J by 4 bases, with 18 bases between. This CDR3 spans 15 amino acids. This CDR3 reads CASSPRGSRFYGYTF. The CDR3 DNA reads TGTGCCAGCAGCCCGAGGGGCAGTCGCTTCTATGGCTACACCTTC.

In regard to this clone: An end of the junction does not agree with germline; a read error may underlie this. The J gene is TRBJ2-7, the V gene TRBV19; 8 nucleotides agree with TRBD2. This CDR3 comprises 12 residues. Looked up from germline, CDR1 is LNHDA and CDR2 is SQIVND (reference sequence). CDR3 protein: CATDDATGTRVF. The CDR3 DNA sequence: TGTGCCACCGACGATGCCACCGGGACTAGAGTCTTC.

This chain links TRBV3-1 (or the pseudogene TRBV3-2) with TRBJ1-1, with 8 nucleotides matching TRBD1. J was trimmed by 6 bases and V by 3 bases; bases with no gene match: 6. CDR1 LGHDT and CDR2 YNNKEL come from the germline V gene (reference sequence). The CDR3 contains 14 residues. The CDR3, as DNA: TGTGCCAGCAGCCAGAGGACAGGGTTTTCTGAAGCTTTCTTT. Translating gives CASSQRTGFSEAFF.

The V call is TRBV5-1, the J call TRBJ2-2; D ambiguous. Germline values: CDR1 SGHRS, CDR2 YFSETQ. This CDR3 contains 14 residues. Trimming stripped 4 bases from V and 1 base from J, with 8 bases between. CDR3 bases: TGCGCCAGCAGCCAGGACCTGAACACCGGGGAGCTGTTTTTT. Its protein product is CASSQDLNTGELFF.

The chain is built from TRBV6-2 or TRBV6-3 and TRBJ1-5, with D perhaps matching TRBD1 (5 bases). The CDR3 runs to 17 residues. Germline-derived CDR1 and CDR2 are MNHEY and SVGEGT. Trimming pared 4 bases from V and 6 bases from J, leaving 22 bases between. In nucleotides, the CDR3 is TGTGCCAGCAGTTCGTGGCAGGGTGGAGCGGCGACTCAGCCCCAGCATTTT. The encoded protein is CASSSWQGGAATQPQHF.

This clone showed up just once. The CDR3 bases are TGTGCCAGCAGCACCATGGTAGGGCCCTACGAGCAGTACTTC. The encoded protein is CASSTMVGPYEQYF. The rearrangement links TRBV6-5 to TRBJ2-7; D call uncertain. Trimming pared 6 bases from V and 2 bases from J, leaving 14 bases between. CDR3 length: 14 residues. Germline V gene data show CDR1 as MNHEY and CDR2 as SVGAGI.

The chain is built from TRBV10-2 and TRBJ1-1; no clear D. The CDR3 covers 13 residues. Germline loops: CDR1 WSHSY, CDR2 SAAADI. Trimming stripped 2 bases from V and 2 bases from J, with 6 bases between. CDR3 in amino acids: CASSERRNTEAFF. In DNA, the CDR3 is TGCGCCAGCAGTGAGAGGAGAAACACTGAAGCTTTCTTT.

V is TRBV7-2 and J is TRBJ2-5; D gene ambiguous. The CDR3 consists of 13 residues. CDR1 and CDR2 (germline): SGHTA, FQGNSA. V gave up 1 base and J gave up 5 bases, with 8 bases separating them. The CDR3 region has the DNA TGTGCCAGCAGCTTAGGGAAGTCGGAGACCCAGTACTTC. Its protein is CASSLGKSETQYF.

This rearrangement joins TRBV9 to TRBJ1-1; 8 nucleotides match TRBD1. With V trimmed by 3 bases and J by 6 bases, 22 bases remained unmatched. The germline gives CDR1 SGDLS, CDR2 YYNGEE. The CDR3 runs to 19 residues. The CDR3 loop reads CASSALGSTAGGFSSEAFF. CDR3 sequence (DNA): TGTGCCAGCAGCGCCCTAGGGTCGACGGCAGGGGGCTTCTCTTCTGAAGCTTTCTTT. Full variable domain (missing parts from reference TRBV9 and TRBJ1-1): DSGVTQTPKHLITATGQRVTLRCSPRSGDLSVYWYQQSLDQGLQFLIQYYNGEERAKGNILERFSAQQFPDLHSELNLSSLELGDSALYFCASSALGSTAGGFSSEAFFGQGTRLTVV.

V is TRBV14 and J is TRBJ1-6, with a tentative D call TRBD1 (6 bases). Germline V gives CDR1 SGHDN, CDR2 FVKESK. V lost 1 base to trimming and J lost 7 bases, with 11 bases between them. The CDR3 spans 15 residues. The CDR3 spells CASSQGRGGNSPLHF. CDR3 sequence (DNA): TGTGCCAGCAGCCAAGGGCGAGGGGGGAATTCACCCCTCCACTTT.